The source of this T cell receptor beta chain is a study of identical twins (dated by TCRdb to the mid-2010s). For the wider study: The study deep-sequenced TCR alpha and beta repertoires from monozygotic twins, unrelated adults of various ages and cord blood to test whether fetal clonotypes persist. To rule out contamination, replicate twin experiments were performed at different times with different library preparation protocols. The study at large found these results: Compared with coincidental sharing between unrelated individuals, out-of-frame TCR alpha sequences shared between twins showed an excess of sequences with low generation probability. Recombination models systematically underestimated out-of-frame TCR alpha sharing in monozygotic twins but agreed with sharing between unrelated individuals. Fewer insertions were carried by abundant cord blood beta clonotypes, a similar but weaker trend appeared in young adult naive repertoires, and no such trend appeared in memory repertoires. Invariant T cells such as MAIT and iNKT could partly confound zero-insertion analyses, although diverse VJ usage argued against such confounding for most clonotypes. Because the same donors could not be followed over many years, conclusions were based on cross-sectional statistical analysis. In beta out-of-frame sequences, excess twin sharing was weaker, because having fewer shared sequences lowered the signal-to-noise ratio.

Every donor was a healthy Caucasian. The twin cohort comprised three pairs of female monozygotic twins, all aged roughly 18 to 30 years. Miltenyi CD45RO+ enrichment and human naive T-cell isolation kits were used to isolate memory (CD45RO+) and naive T cells from PBMC. This clonotype appeared many times. Its binding antigen is unknown. There are no base qualities to consult, and no much larger clone falls within one base. Library prep was done by 5' RACE. The sequencer listed for this sample is Illumina HiSeq 2000. A universal primer binding site was introduced by template switching, and a unique molecular identifier was present in the final cDNA, enabling accurate counting of TCR cDNA molecules. Specific primers in the conserved constant-segment region were used to synthesize first-strand cDNA for TCR alpha and beta chains. To control for contamination, every cDNA library carried two barcodes: a SMART-Mk sample barcode plus Illumina barcodes. TruSeq adapter sequences and Illumina sample barcodes were added in two successive PCR steps. The TCR alpha and beta cDNA libraries were sequenced on the Illumina HiSeq platform using custom primers. From the authors' description of their analysis: Unique molecular identifiers were extracted from raw reads with MiGEC, and CDR3 positions were determined with MiXCR. Recombination models were inferred per individual with the repgenHMM and IGoR tools using an EM algorithm. Shared clonotype analysis was performed with the tcR package in R, normalizing sharing by the product of cloneset sizes. To study raw recombination without the effects of thymic and clonal selection, out-of-frame nonproductive sequences were analyzed. The public reads were run again by TCRdb, first through fastp at Q25 and then through MiXCR, and only productive beta chains were kept. Records with the same CDR3 protein are collapsed into one entry carrying the most frequent genes and DNA. TCRdb's processing, not the authors', yielded these V and J calls. The sample table lists approximately 220,000 distinct CDR3 sequences, roughly 7.5% of them with a count of one. 1.5% to 2.5% of the sample lies in the top ten.

CDR3 length: 14 amino acids, cysteine to phenylalanine. Only the CDR3 portion is preserved as DNA: 42 bases, with reading frame beginning at the first base. V loses 0 bases, J loses 3 bases, and the germline ends lie 9 bases apart. This sample was also put to use in a study of yellow fever vaccine responses in identical twins. Looking at the second paper: According to the authors, in identical twins the way T cells responded to vaccination appeared partly convergent and partly personalized. The study precisely tracked vaccine-responding T cell clones in identical twins.

This TCR came from a young woman in good health. The sequenced material came from memory (CD45RO+) T cells sorted from blood. This sample's cell subset or site label indicates: CD45RO+ enriched T cells. The chain couples TRBV12-3 or TRBV12-4 to TRBJ2-7; D gene: possibly TRBD1, on 5 matching bases. The CDR3 region: CASSLAPGFYEQYF. The nucleotide sequence is TGTGCCAGCAGTTTAGCCCCAGGGTTCTACGAGCAGTACTTC.